These 17 T cell receptor beta chains share one sample of origin, sequenced in a study of blood T cell repertoires in COVID-19. Profiling relied on immunoSEQ multiplex PCR, and the TCRdb table lists in-frame clones only, not all of them. This sample has about 180,000 clones, with roughly 78% found just once. The sample comprised peripheral blood. These receptors originate from an older man with active or convalescent COVID-19.

In this sample, this clone turned up a few times. This rearrangement joins TRBV4-1 to TRBJ2-1, with D perhaps matching TRBD1 (6 bases). Germline CDR1 is MGHRA and CDR2 is YSYEKL. This CDR3 is built from 13 residues. Trimming removed 4 bases from V and 4 bases from J, with 8 bases in between. Here the CDR3 reads CASSRTVYNEQFF. The CDR3 coding sequence is TGCGCCAGCAGCCGGACAGTTTACAATGAGCAGTTCTTC.

The gene calls are TRBV5-1 and TRBJ2-7; D unresolved. V shed 0 bases and J shed 2 bases, with 12 bases lying between them. The CDR3 is 15 residues long. Germline-derived CDR1 and CDR2 are SGHRS and YFSETQ. The CDR3 region has the DNA TGCGCCAGCAGCTTGGGTCTCGAACAGCCCTACGAGCAGTACTTC. This gives the protein CASSLGLEQPYEQYF. The full variable domain, completed using reference TRBV5-1 and TRBJ2-7, is KAGVTQTPRYLIKTRGQQVTLSCSPISGHRSVSWYQQTPGQGLQFLFEYFSETQRNKGNFPGRFSGRQFSNSRSEMNVSTLELGDSALYLCASSLGLEQPYEQYFGPGTRLTVT.

The chain employs TRBV5-1 and TRBJ2-1; 8 bases are shared with TRBD2. The CDR3 covers 15 residues. J was trimmed by 7 bases and V by 6 bases; bases with no gene match: 12. Germline CDR1 is SGHRS and CDR2 is YFSETQ. CDR3 sequence (DNA): TGCGCCAGCATAGGGGGGGCGACTAGCGAAAATGAGCAGTTCTTC. This translates into CASIGGATSENEQFF.

This clone came up once. The CDR3 loop is CASSQGTSGANEQFF. The CDR3 coding sequence is TGTGCCAGCAGCCAAGGGACTAGCGGGGCCAATGAGCAGTTCTTC. This chain uses TRBV3-1 (or the pseudogene TRBV3-2) with TRBJ2-1; 12 bases match TRBD2. J lost 6 bases, V lost 1 base, and 1 base had no gene match. Germline V gives CDR1 LGHDT, CDR2 YNNKEL (reference sequence). The CDR3 covers 15 residues.

The J gene is TRBJ1-5, the V gene TRBV6-5; D gene ambiguous. The germline gives CDR1 MNHEY, CDR2 SVGAGI. V lost 0 bases, J lost 5 bases, and 11 bases lay in between. CDR3 size: 15 residues. This CDR3 reads CASSYSSRRDQPQHF. The CDR3 bases are TGTGCCAGCAGTTACTCTTCAAGGAGAGATCAGCCCCAGCATTTT.

This clone was recorded once. V is TRBV19 and J is TRBJ2-7; TRBD1 agrees at 7 bases. This CDR3 is built from 14 residues. Losses at the gene ends were 5 bases for V and 6 bases for J; bases not matched to a gene: 10. CDR1 is LNHDA and CDR2 is SQIVND in the germline V gene (reference sequence). CDR3 nucleotides: TGTGCCAGTAGTGCCCAGCCGACAGGGAGCGAGCAGTACTTC. Its protein product is CASSAQPTGSEQYF. Together with reference TRBV19 and TRBJ2-7, the CDR3 gives the full variable domain: DGGITQSPKYLFRKEGQNVTLSCEQNLNHDAMYWYRQDPGQGLRLIYYSQIVNDFQKGDIAEGYSVSREKKESFPLTVTSAQKNPTAFYLCASSAQPTGSEQYFGPGTRLTVT.

The J gene is TRBJ2-5, the V gene TRBV3-1 (or the pseudogene TRBV3-2), with 8 bases identical to TRBD1. The CDR3 has 17 residues. V trimming: 7 bases; J trimming: 5 bases; junction bases outside the gene matches: 18. Germline V gives CDR1 LGHDT, CDR2 YNNKEL (reference sequence). The DNA of the CDR3 is TGTGCCAGCACCCTAAACCCCGGGACAGGCTCTTGGGAGACCCAGTACTTC. Translated: CASTLNPGTGSWETQYF.

The chain combines TRBV4-3 with TRBJ2-5; the match to TRBD2 covers 8 bases. V shed 1 base, J shed 4 bases, and the junction held 8 bases outside the gene matches. CDR1 and CDR2 from the germline V gene are LGHNA and YSLEER. This CDR3 is built from 16 residues. This CDR3 reads CASSQAPGGDSETQYF. DNA for the CDR3: TGCGCCAGCAGCCAAGCCCCGGGGGGGGATTCAGAGACCCAGTACTTC.

The rearrangement joins TRBV6-5 to TRBJ1-1; D is unclear. The CDR3 length is 13 residues. Between the trimmed V and J ends, which lost 6 bases and 3 bases, there was a span of 11 bases. Germline V gene lookup returns CDR1 MNHEY and CDR2 SVGAGI. The CDR3 here is CASRTQRDTEAFF. DNA of the CDR3: TGTGCCAGCAGAACCCAAAGAGACACTGAAGCTTTCTTT.

The chain is built from TRBV4-1 and TRBJ2-3, with D unresolved. With 4 bases removed from V and 0 bases from J, the gap between germline ends came to 17 bases. The CDR3 totals 17 residues. CDR1 and CDR2 (germline): MGHRA, YSYEKL. CDR3 loop: CASSPSAVQSSTDTQYF. DNA of the CDR3: TGCGCCAGCAGCCCAAGTGCTGTCCAGTCAAGCACAGATACGCAGTATTTT.

This clone appeared a few times. The J gene is TRBJ2-1, the V gene TRBV7-2; no clear D. From germline, CDR1 is SGHTA and CDR2 FQGNSA. The CDR3 totals 13 residues. V lost 1 base and J 11 bases, leaving 12 bases between the germline ends. In DNA form, the CDR3 reads TGTGCCAGCAGCTTAGAAGAGGCTGATAAGCAGTTCTTC. This encodes CASSLEEADKQFF.

In its sample, this clone was seen a few times. This chain uses TRBV19 with TRBJ1-1; 9 bases are shared with TRBD1. Germline CDR1 and CDR2: LNHDA and SQIVND (reference sequence). The CDR3 loop spans 15 amino acids. The V and J ends lost 5 bases and 8 bases, in that order; junction bases with no gene match: 12. CDR3 bases: TGTGCCAGTAGTCCATGGACAGGGGCGAAACCAGAAGCTTTCTTT. This sequence encodes CASSPWTGAKPEAFF.

V usage is TRBV29-1 and J usage is TRBJ2-5; D remains unclear. Germline CDR1 is SQVTM and CDR2 is ANQGSEA. The germline V and J ends were trimmed by 2 bases and 1 base, with 11 bases remaining between them. The CDR3 sequence is 14 residues long. The CDR3 DNA follows: TGCAGCGTTGAATCGGGTGTTCTCCAAGAGACCCAGTACTTC. Its translation: CSVESGVLQETQYF.

The CDR3 region has the DNA TGTGCCAGTAGTCCACGGGAGGGGGAGACCCAGTACTTC. It encodes CASSPREGETQYF. The V gene is TRBV19, the J gene TRBJ2-5, with 8 bases identical to TRBD2. Looked up from germline, CDR1 is LNHDA and CDR2 is SQIVND (reference sequence). With V trimmed by 5 bases and J by 5 bases, 4 bases remained unmatched. The CDR3 sequence is 13 residues long.

CDR3: CASSRTSGGALSYNEQFF. CDR3 sequence (DNA): TGTGCCAGCAGCCGAACTAGCGGGGGGGCCCTGTCCTACAATGAGCAGTTCTTC. This rearrangement joins TRBV5-4 to TRBJ2-1; TRBD2 aligns across 13 bases. CDR1 and CDR2 from the germline V gene are SGHNT and YYREEE (reference sequence). Trimming at V came to 4 bases and at J to 1 base, leaving 8 bases not matched to a gene. The CDR3 has 18 amino acids.

This clone has a handful of counts. This chain uses TRBV2 with TRBJ1-1; D perhaps matches TRBD1 (6 bases). Germline CDR1 SNHLY, CDR2 FYNNEI. The CDR3 has 16 amino acids. The ends were cut back, 1 base at V and 10 bases at J, with 22 bases in the middle. The DNA for the CDR3 is TGTGCCAGCAGTGAAGTCGGGCCACAATTTGAACAGGGAGCTTTCTTT. Amino acids: CASSEVGPQFEQGAFF.

This chain uses TRBV7-6 with TRBJ2-2; TRBD1 agrees at 7 bases. The CDR3 extends over 16 amino acids. The germline V gene encodes CDR1 SGHVS and CDR2 FNYEAQ. J gave up 6 bases and V 6 bases, and 13 bases lay outside the gene matches. The CDR3 nucleotides are TGTGCCAGCAGACCCACCTTAACACAGGGGCCCGGGGAGCTGTTTTTT. Translation gives CASRPTLTQGPGELFF.